This TCR beta chain comes out of a study of CD8 T cells in ankylosing spondylitis (TCRdb year 2017). Regarding the research as a whole: To find TCR variants linked to disease, the study profiled T cell receptor beta repertoires in ankylosing spondylitis patients and healthy donors. Peripheral blood was sampled, and synovial fluid was additionally collected from ankylosing spondylitis patients. The full study cohort comprised 25 ankylosing spondylitis patients and 85 to 120 healthy donors.

This clonotype appeared a few times. The antigen this receptor binds is unknown. Base qualities are not recorded, but no much larger clone differs from it by a single base. Results the study describes overall, beyond this receptor: Some motif variants were previously reported in synovial fluid and blood of reactive arthritis patients, suggesting common disease-initiation mechanisms. According to the report, matched synovial fluid samples from ankylosing spondylitis patients were significantly enriched for the disease-linked clones. Blood from ankylosing spondylitis patients appeared to be characterized by a TCR beta motif composed of eight highly homologous amino acid variants. In peripheral blood, the disease-linked clones were found at relatively low frequencies and had a CD8+ phenotype.

TCRdb records Illumina HiSeq 2500 as the sequencer. TCR beta libraries were prepared by quantitative 5'-RACE with molecular barcodes. The study's processing was this. A new computational method based on a probabilistic model of VDJ rearrangement was used to identify disease-linked TCR variants. TCRdb's own reprocessing of the public reads used fastp at Q25 and MiXCR and kept productive beta chains. CDR3 protein duplicates are merged, each entry listing the most common genes and DNA. TCRdb, not the original authors, processed these V and J calls. This sample is represented by 350,000 to 450,000 distinct CDR3 sequences; more than 25% of them were singletons. The top ten constitute about 0.92% of the sample. The germline V end is reduced by 1 base and the J end by 0 bases; junction bases left unmatched: 6. From the germline V gene (reference sequence), CDR1 is DFQATT and CDR2 is SNEGSKA. The CDR3 contains 17 residues, cysteine and phenylalanine counted. Only the CDR3 region is kept as DNA, spanning 51 bases read in frame from base 1.

The sample taken for sequencing was blood, either unsorted or a sorted T cell fraction (not recorded which). Recombination linked TRBV20-1 to TRBJ2-6, and TRBD2 matches 7 of the central bases. The receptor's source is a male donor with ankylosing spondylitis. The DNA reads TGCAGTGCTAGAGTCCCAGCGGGAAACTCTGGGGCCAACGTCCTGACTTTC. It specifies CSARVPAGNSGANVLTF.